These T cell receptor beta chains were read from a single sample in a study of OX40 agonist ivuxolimab in advanced cancers. TCRdb's table, derived via immunoSEQ multiplex PCR, lists solely in-frame clones and lacks some. Of about 76,000 clones in the sample, 85% to 90% were seen once. The material was CD4+ or CD8+ T cells sorted from blood, obtained in a trial of the OX40 agonist ivuxolimab. The receptors come from an adult with an advanced solid tumor such as melanoma, head and neck, liver or kidney cancer. The CDR3 runs from the conserved cysteine through the conserved F or W. The order of the fields is V gene, J gene, D gene, clone size, CDR3 DNA, CDR3 protein. D genes are given only for firm matches. Rows may omit the clone size; those that give it use once, few, many or a size class.

TRBV27	TRBJ2-7	-	-	TGTGCCAGCAGTCTAGTAGACCTCTCAGGGGACGAGCAGTACTTC	CASSLVDLSGDEQYF
TRBV15	TRBJ2-1	-	-	TGTGCCACCAGCAGAGATAAAGGTGAGCAGTTCTTC	CATSRDKGEQFF
TRBV5-1	TRBJ2-3	-	-	TGCGCCAGCAGCTTGGTGGCAGCCACAGATACGCAGTATTTT	CASSLVAATDTQYF
TRBV7-9	TRBJ1-4	TRBD1	few	TGTGCCAGCAGCCTACAGGGGGTTGAGGAAAAACTGTTTTTT	CASSLQGVEEKLFF
TRBV7-2	TRBJ2-7	TRBD1	few	TGTGCCAGCAGCTTACGGACAGGCTCCTACGAGCAGTACTTC	CASSLRTGSYEQYF
TRBV28	TRBJ1-6	TRBD1	once	TGTGCCAGCAGTTTATTCGGGTACAGGGGCCGGAGCTCCTATAATTCACCCCTCCACTTT	CASSLFGYRGRSSYNSPLHF
TRBV4-1	TRBJ1-3	TRBD1	-	TGCGCCAGCAGCCAAGTCGGCGGACAGGGCGGAAACACCATATATTTT	CASSQVGGQGGNTIYF
TRBV19	TRBJ2-2	TRBD2	-	TGTGCCAGTAGTGCGCTAGCGGGGGATCAAACGAACACCGGGGAGCTGTTTTTT	CASSALAGDQTNTGELFF
TRBV10-3	TRBJ1-6	-	few	TGTGCCATCAGTGAGTCGATCGGGGTTGGGTCACCCCTCCACTTT	CAISESIGVGSPLHF
TRBV5-1	TRBJ2-1	-	-	TGCGCCAGCAGCTTTGGATCAAGCTCCTACAATGAGCAGTTCTTC	CASSFGSSSYNEQFF
TRBV6-5	TRBJ2-7	-	-	TGTGCCAGCAACCGGGACGGAGGATACGAGCAGTACTTC	CASNRDGGYEQYF
TRBV6-5	TRBJ1-6	-	-	TGTGCCAGCAGCACCAGCTCCTATAATTCACCCCTCCACTTT	CASSTSSYNSPLHF
TRBV19	TRBJ2-7	TRBD1	-	TGTGCCAGTACCACCTCCGGGACAGGGGTCTACGAGCAGTACTTC	CASTTSGTGVYEQYF
TRBV7-3	TRBJ1-1	TRBD1	-	TGTGCCAGCAGCGAGACAGGGATCACTGAAGCTTTCTTT	CASSETGITEAFF
TRBV28	TRBJ2-3	TRBD2	-	TGTGCCAGCAGCCCTGGGGGGGCAGATACGCAGTATTTT	CASSPGGADTQYF
TRBV7-9	TRBJ1-1	-	-	TGTGCCAGCAGCTTGAGCAGTTTGAACACTGAAGCTTTCTTT	CASSLSSLNTEAFF
TRBV7-3	TRBJ2-2	-	-	TGTGCCAGCAGCCCACCAGGGAAGGACACCGGGGAGCTGTTTTTT	CASSPPGKDTGELFF
TRBV23-1	TRBJ2-3	-	-	TGCGCCAGCCCCAAGAAACGGCGGCAGGGTGCAGATACGCAGTATTTT	CASPKKRRQGADTQYF
TRBV2	TRBJ2-7	TRBD2	-	TGTGCCAGCAGTGGTAGACTAGCGGGCCTTTTCTACGAGCAGTACTTC	CASSGRLAGLFYEQYF
TRBV6-4	TRBJ2-5	TRBD1	-	TGTGCCAGCACCCTCAGGGGGCCCCGAGAGACCCAGTACTTC	CASTLRGPRETQYF
TRBV27	TRBJ1-3	-	-	TGTGCCAGCAGTTTAGGACCGGGACCGAGCTCTGGAAACACCATATATTTT	CASSLGPGPSSGNTIYF
TRBV18	TRBJ2-7	TRBD1	-	TGTGCCAGCTCACCAACCCCGGGACAGAGCTCCTACGAGCAGTACTTC	CASSPTPGQSSYEQYF
TRBV6-6	TRBJ2-7	TRBD2	-	TGTGCCAGCAGGCAGACTAGCGGGAGTTACGAGCAGTACTTC	CASRQTSGSYEQYF
TRBV10-3	TRBJ2-2	TRBD1	-	TGTGCCATCAGTGAGACAGGGGCCGGGGAGCTGTTTTTT	CAISETGAGELFF
TRBV19	TRBJ1-2	-	-	TGTGCCAGTAGTGTTGGGCAGACAAGCCTCTATGGCTACACCTTC	CASSVGQTSLYGYTF
TRBV5-1	TRBJ2-5	-	-	TGCGCCAGCAGCTTGTTGAAGGGTGTCCAAGAGACCCAGTACTTC	CASSLLKGVQETQYF
TRBV5-1	TRBJ2-5	-	-	TGCGCCAGCAGCTTGGAGGAGACCCAGTACTTC	CASSLEETQYF
TRBV19	TRBJ2-3	TRBD2	-	TGTGCCACTACGGGACTAGCGGGAGAGCTTTCGCAGTATTTT	CATTGLAGELSQYF
TRBV7-2	TRBJ2-1	-	-	TGTGCCAGCAGCTTAGGTGCGGGCAGCTCCTACAATGAGCAGTTCTTC	CASSLGAGSSYNEQFF
TRBV4-1	TRBJ2-3	-	-	TGCGCCAGCAGCCAAGAGGGGATATACACAGGGGATACGCAGTATTTT	CASSQEGIYTGDTQYF
TRBV5-1	TRBJ2-2	TRBD2	-	TGCGCCAGTCAAAACCTAGCGGGATCGTTCGGGGAGCTGTTTTTT	CASQNLAGSFGELFF
TRBV18	TRBJ1-1	-	few	TGTGCCAGCGAACGGCCGGGGGGCCGAAACACTGAAGCTTTCTTT	CASERPGGRNTEAFF
TRBV28	TRBJ2-7	TRBD1	-	TGTGCCAGCATCCCTCAACTTGGGACAGGGTCCTACGAGCAGTACTTC	CASIPQLGTGSYEQYF
TRBV6-5	TRBJ2-2	TRBD2	-	TGTGCCAGCAGCTCAAGCGGGGCCCTCACCGGGGAGCTGTTTTTT	CASSSSGALTGELFF
TRBV5-1	TRBJ1-2	-	-	TGCGCCAGCAGCTTGGAGGGGGGATATGGCTACACCTTC	CASSLEGGYGYTF
TRBV19	TRBJ2-1	-	-	TGTGCCAGTAGTGACAATGAGCAGTTCTTC	CASSDNEQFF
TRBV29-1	TRBJ2-5	-	-	TGCAGCGTCGCCACAGGGTCCACGGCCCAGTACTTC	CSVATGSTAQYF
TRBV7-7	TRBJ2-3	TRBD2	-	TGTGCTAGCAGCTCCTCTCCTAGCGGGGGGGCAGATACGCAGTATTTT	CASSSSPSGGADTQYF
TRBV25-1	TRBJ2-1	-	-	TGTGCCAGCAGTGCCCAAGGGCGGTCCCTTGAGCAGTTCTTC	CASSAQGRSLEQFF
TRBV7-2	TRBJ1-3	-	once	TGTGCCAGCAGCTTCACCTCGGATGGAAACACCATATATTTT	CASSFTSDGNTIYF
TRBV7-9	TRBJ2-5	-	-	TGTGCCAGCAGCATTGGTGCGGGAGAGACCCAGTACTTC	CASSIGAGETQYF
TRBV19	TRBJ1-5	TRBD1	-	TGTGCCAGTAGTGAGGGGGCTTTTTACGGAAATCAGCCCCAGCATTTT	CASSEGAFYGNQPQHF
TRBV25-1	TRBJ2-2	-	-	TGTGCCAGCAGTTTTGGACTACCGGGACTCGCGAACACCGGGGAGCTGTTTTTT	CASSFGLPGLANTGELFF
TRBV9	TRBJ1-1	-	-	TGTGCCAGCAGCGCCCAGGCGGGGGGAGCTTTCTTT	CASSAQAGGAFF
TRBV2	TRBJ2-1	TRBD2	-	TGTGCCAGCGGTTTGCGGGAGTCAACCTACAATGAGCAGTTCTTC	CASGLRESTYNEQFF
TRBV6-1	TRBJ1-5	-	once	TGTGCCAGCAGTGGGAGCAGGAATCAGCCCCAGCATTTT	CASSGSRNQPQHF
TRBV20-1	TRBJ1-1	-	-	TGCAGTGCTAGGAAAGTAACTGAAGCTTTCTTT	CSARKVTEAFF
TRBV2	TRBJ1-2	-	-	TGTGCCAGCAGGCTGTTCGAGGGGGGCTACACCTTC	CASRLFEGGYTF
TRBV19	TRBJ2-7	-	once	TGTGCCAGTAGTATAAGCCCCAGGTCTAGCTACGAGCAGTACTTC	CASSISPRSSYEQYF
TRBV6-1	TRBJ2-1	-	-	TGTGCCAGCAGTGTTCCCCCTGGCGGCTCCTACAATGAGCAGTTCTTC	CASSVPPGGSYNEQFF
TRBV10-3	TRBJ2-3	-	-	TGTGCCATCAGCGGGGCTCGGAGGGCCGCGACAGATACGCAGTATTTT	CAISGARRAATDTQYF
TRBV6-1	TRBJ1-5	TRBD1	-	TGTGCCAGCAGTTCGACAGGGAGCAATCAGCCCCAGCATTTT	CASSSTGSNQPQHF
TRBV2	TRBJ1-5	TRBD1	-	TGTGCCAGCAGTGGACAGGGGAATCAGCCCCAGCATTTT	CASSGQGNQPQHF
TRBV7-2	TRBJ2-7	TRBD2	-	TGTGCCAGCAGCTTAGTCCTCAAACTAGCGGGAGTAGTAGACGAGCAGTACTTC	CASSLVLKLAGVVDEQYF